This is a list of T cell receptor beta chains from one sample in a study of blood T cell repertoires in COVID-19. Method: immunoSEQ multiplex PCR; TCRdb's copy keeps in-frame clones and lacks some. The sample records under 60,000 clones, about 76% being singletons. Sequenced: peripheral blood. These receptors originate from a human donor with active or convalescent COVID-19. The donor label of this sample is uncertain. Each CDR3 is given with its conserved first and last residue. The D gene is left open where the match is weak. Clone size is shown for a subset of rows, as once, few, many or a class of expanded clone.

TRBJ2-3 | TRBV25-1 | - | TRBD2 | TGTGCCAGCAGTGAAAGGGGCGGGAGGCGAGATACGCAGTATTTT | CASSERGGRRDTQYF
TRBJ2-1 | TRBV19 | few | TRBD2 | TGTGCCAGTAGTATCCTAGCGGGAGCGATTAACCCGGACAATGAGCAGTTCTTC | CASSILAGAINPDNEQFF
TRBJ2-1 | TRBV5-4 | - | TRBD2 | TGTGCCAGCAGCTTGGGAGGGTTCACTAGCGATAACCTCTACAATGAGCAGTTCTTC | CASSLGGFTSDNLYNEQFF
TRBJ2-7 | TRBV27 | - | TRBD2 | TGTGCCACCCGGGACTACTACTACGAGCAGTACTTC | CATRDYYYEQYF
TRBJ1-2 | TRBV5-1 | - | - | TGCGCCAGCAGCTCGACAGGATCCTATGGCTACACCTTC | CASSSTGSYGYTF
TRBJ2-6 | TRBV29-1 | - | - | TGCAGCGTTGTATGGGGAGATGGGGCCAACGTCCTGACTTTC | CSVVWGDGANVLTF
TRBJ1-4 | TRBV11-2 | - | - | TGTGCCAGCAGCGCCTGGGCTGGTGAAAAACTGTTTTTT | CASSAWAGEKLFF
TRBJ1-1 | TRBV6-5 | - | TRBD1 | TGTGCCAGCAGTTACAAGGGGGCGAGGGGCACTGAAGCTTTCTTT | CASSYKGARGTEAFF
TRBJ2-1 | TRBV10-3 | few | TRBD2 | TGTGCCATCGAACCCGGGACTAGCGGGAGTTATGAGCAGTTCTTC | CAIEPGTSGSYEQFF
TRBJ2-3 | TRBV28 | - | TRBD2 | TGTGCCAGCAGTTTAGGGGGACTAGCGGGGGCTAGCACAGATACGCAGTATTTT | CASSLGGLAGASTDTQYF
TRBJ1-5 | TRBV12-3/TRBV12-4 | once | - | TGTGCCAGTAGGGGAAGTGGCGATCAGCCCCAGCATTTT | CASRGSGDQPQHF
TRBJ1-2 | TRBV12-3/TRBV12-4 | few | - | TGTGCCAGCAGTTCCTTGTCTGGCTACACCTTC | CASSSLSGYTF
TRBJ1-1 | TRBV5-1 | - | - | TGCGCCAGCAGCTTGGCTTCCCAGATGGAAGCTTTCTTT | CASSLASQMEAFF
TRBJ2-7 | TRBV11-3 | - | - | TGTGCCAGCACCGGTCGCGGCAGCTCCTACGAGCAGTACTTC | CASTGRGSSYEQYF
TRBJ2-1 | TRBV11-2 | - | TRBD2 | TGTGCCAGCAGCTTTCTAGCGGGAGAAACCTACAATGAGCAGTTCTTC | CASSFLAGETYNEQFF
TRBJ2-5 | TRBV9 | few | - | TGTGCCAGCAGCACGACAGGGACTAGTCAAGAGACCCAGTACTTC | CASSTTGTSQETQYF
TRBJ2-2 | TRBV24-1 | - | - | TGTGCCACCAGTGATACAACTAGGCCGATATTAAACACCGGGGAGCTGTTTTTT | CATSDTTRPILNTGELFF
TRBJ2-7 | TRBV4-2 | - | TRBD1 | TGTGCCAGCAGCCAAGTGGGACAGGGGGAGCACGAGCAGTACTTC | CASSQVGQGEHEQYF
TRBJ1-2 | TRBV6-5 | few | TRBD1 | TGTGCCAGCAGGGACCGGGACAGGGGGAGTGATGGCTACACCTTC | CASRDRDRGSDGYTF
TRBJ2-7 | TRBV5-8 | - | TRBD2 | TGTGCCAGCAGCTTCTTACGAACTAGCGGGGTAGTTTACGAGCAGTACTTC | CASSFLRTSGVVYEQYF
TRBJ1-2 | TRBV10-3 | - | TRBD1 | TGTGCCATCAGTCCTGCGACAGGGGATGGCTACACCTTC | CAISPATGDGYTF
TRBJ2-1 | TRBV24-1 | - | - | TGTGCCACCAGTGATTTGGTAAGCGCCGAGCAGTTCTTC | CATSDLVSAEQFF
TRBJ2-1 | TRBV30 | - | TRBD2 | TGTGCCTGGAGTGTATCTAGCGGGGGGTACAATGAGCAGTTCTTC | CAWSVSSGGYNEQFF
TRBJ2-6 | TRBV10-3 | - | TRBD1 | TGTGCCATCCCCTCCTGGGGTCCGGGACAGGACGCCTCTGGGGCCAACGTCCTGACTTTC | CAIPSWGPGQDASGANVLTF
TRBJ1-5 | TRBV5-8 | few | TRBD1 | TGTGCCAGCAGCTGGACAGGGGGCTCGTTGGGCAATCAGCCCCAGCATTTT | CASSWTGGSLGNQPQHF
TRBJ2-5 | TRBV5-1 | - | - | TGCGCCAGCAGCTTGGGGCGGGTTCAAGAGACCCAGTACTTC | CASSLGRVQETQYF
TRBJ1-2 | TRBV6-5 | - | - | TGTGCCAGCAGCCGGCCGGGGGGCGCGTATGGCTACACCTTC | CASSRPGGAYGYTF
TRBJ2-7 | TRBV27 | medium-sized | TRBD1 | TGTGCCAGCAGCCCTACAGGGGGCCAGCAGTACTTC | CASSPTGGQQYF
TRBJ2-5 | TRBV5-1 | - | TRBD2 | TGCGCCAGCCGACGGGGAGCGGGAGATTTACCCTCAGAGACCCAGTACTTC | CASRRGAGDLPSETQYF
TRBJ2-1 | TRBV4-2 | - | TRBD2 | TGTGCCAGCAGCCAAGAAGGGCAGGGGACTAGCTTCTATGAGCAGTTCTTC | CASSQEGQGTSFYEQFF
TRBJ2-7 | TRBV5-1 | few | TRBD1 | TGCGCCAGCAGCTTTACGCAGGGGGCTTACTACGAGCAGTACTTC | CASSFTQGAYYEQYF
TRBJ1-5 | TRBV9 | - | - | TGTGCCAGCAGCCCAAGCGGGTGGGGGGATCAGCCCCAGCATTTT | CASSPSGWGDQPQHF
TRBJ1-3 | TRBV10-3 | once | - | TGTGCCATCAGTGTGGGAGCGGGGGAACCTGGAAACACCATATATTTT | CAISVGAGEPGNTIYF
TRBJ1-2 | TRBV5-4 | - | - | TGTGCCAGCAGCTTGAAGGGAGACTATGGCTACACCTTC | CASSLKGDYGYTF
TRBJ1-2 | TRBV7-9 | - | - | TGTGCCAGCAGCTTATATGAGGGAGGCTATGGCTACACCTTC | CASSLYEGGYGYTF
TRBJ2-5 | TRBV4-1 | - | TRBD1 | TGCGCCAGCAGCCAGACCTTGACAGGGACAAAGACCCAGTACTTC | CASSQTLTGTKTQYF
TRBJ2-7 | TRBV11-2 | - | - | TGTGCCAGCAGCCCCAGGGTAGGGGGCTACGAGCAGTACTTC | CASSPRVGGYEQYF
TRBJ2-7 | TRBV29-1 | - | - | TGCAGCGCTGGGGCAGTAAGCTCCTACGAGCAGTACTTC | CSAGAVSSYEQYF
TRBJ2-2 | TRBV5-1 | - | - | TGCGCCAGCAGCTTGGTGGACAGCACCGGGGAGCTGTTTTTT | CASSLVDSTGELFF
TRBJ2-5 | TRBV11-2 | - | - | TGTGCCAGCAGCTTTAGCGGCCAAGAGACCCAGTACTTC | CASSFSGQETQYF
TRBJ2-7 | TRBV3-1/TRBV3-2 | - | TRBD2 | TGTGCCAGCAGCCAAGATTCGCTAGCGGGAGGGCCCTACGAGCAGTACTTC | CASSQDSLAGGPYEQYF
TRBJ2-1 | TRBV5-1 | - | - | TGCGCCAGCAGCTTATCCTCGACTAGCTACAATGAGCAGTTCTTC | CASSLSSTSYNEQFF
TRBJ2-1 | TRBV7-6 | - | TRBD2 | TGTGCCAGCAGCCACACAAAAGCGGGAGGGTATAATGAGCAGTTCTTC | CASSHTKAGGYNEQFF
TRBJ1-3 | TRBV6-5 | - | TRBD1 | TGTGCCAGCAGTTCCCCCACAGGGGGCTCTGGAAACACCATATATTTT | CASSSPTGGSGNTIYF
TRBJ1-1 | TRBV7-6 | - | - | TGTGCCAGCAGCTTAGCTGGGGGGGGAGTCTCTGAAGCTTTCTTT | CASSLAGGGVSEAFF
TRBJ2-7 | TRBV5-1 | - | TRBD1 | TGCGCCAGCAGCATCACAGGGGTCCACGAGCAGTACTTC | CASSITGVHEQYF
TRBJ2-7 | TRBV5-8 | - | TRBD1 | TGTGCCAGCAGCTACGGAGGACAGGGGCAATACGAGCAGTACTTC | CASSYGGQGQYEQYF
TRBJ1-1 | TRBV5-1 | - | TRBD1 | TGCGCCAGCAGCCTCCAGGGGGACACTGAAGCTTTCTTT | CASSLQGDTEAFF
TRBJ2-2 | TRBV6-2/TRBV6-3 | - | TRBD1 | TGTGCCAGCATCCCAGGGGGTGGCGGGGAGCTGTTTTTT | CASIPGGGGELFF
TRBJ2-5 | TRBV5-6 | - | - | TGTGCCAGCAGCTCTCGAGGGTTGGAGACCCAGTACTTC | CASSSRGLETQYF
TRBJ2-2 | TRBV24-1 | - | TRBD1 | TGTGCCACCAGTGTGGGGACAGGGGGCGGGGAGCTGTTTTTT | CATSVGTGGGELFF
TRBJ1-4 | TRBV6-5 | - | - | TGTGCCAGCAGGAGGGTGGGGAATGAAAAACTGTTTTTT | CASRRVGNEKLFF
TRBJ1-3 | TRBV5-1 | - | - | TGCGCCAGCAGCTCGAACATCCAGTCCTCTGGAAACACCATATATTTT | CASSSNIQSSGNTIYF
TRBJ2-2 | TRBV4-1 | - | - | TGCGCCAGCAGTTATCAATCGGTTAACACCGGGGAGCTGTTTTTT | CASSYQSVNTGELFF